The 2 T cell receptor beta chains in this list originate from one sample, sequenced in a study of cytomegalovirus exposure and HLA in healthy donors. The PCR had 60 Vbeta and 13 Jbeta primers. TCRdb's table, derived via immunoSEQ multiplex PCR, lists solely in-frame clones and lacks some. The table records around 200,000 clones, about 80% of them present only once. Sample: PBMCs. All receptors derive from a man between 35 and 55 years old in good health and CMV-seronegative.

V usage is TRBV5-5 and J usage is TRBJ2-7; 7 bases fit TRBD1. The CDR3 consists of 15 residues. The germline gives CDR1 SGHKS, CDR2 YYEKEE (reference sequence). Germline trimming cut 3 bases from V and 5 bases from J; bases unmatched to any gene: 11. CDR3 amino acids: CASSSSTGAANEQYF. The DNA for the CDR3 is TGTGCCAGCAGCTCAAGTACAGGGGCCGCCAACGAGCAGTACTTC.

The rearrangement joins TRBV27 to TRBJ1-1; D is unclear. The germline V and J ends were trimmed by 5 bases and 5 bases, with 18 bases remaining between them. Germline assignment: CDR1 MNHEY and CDR2 SMNVEV (reference sequence). The CDR3 extends over 15 amino acids. CDR3 sequence reads: CASSPLGRRGTEAFF. DNA for the CDR3: TGTGCCAGCAGTCCCCTCGGACGGCGAGGGACTGAAGCTTTCTTT.